The following is a T cell receptor beta chain sequence with its context. The entry originates in a study of blood T cell repertoires in COVID-19. Study-wide context: Acute and convalescent COVID-19 samples came from the United States, Italy and Spain. Nucleic acid was either cDNA or gDNA, and it came from T cells, B-cell-depleted T cells, or PBMCs.

Study processing details: It was from reference gene primer amplification that nucleated cell counts were estimated. Clones were sequenced by immunoSEQ multiplex PCR, and TCRdb holds only the in-frame ones, with some missing. The DNA gave D and trimming, while V, J and clone size come from that table. The table includes 300,000 to 350,000 clones, about 89% detected once. CDR1 is ENHRY, CDR2 SYGVKD, per germline. Trimming pared 4 bases from V and 2 bases from J, leaving 8 bases between. The CDR3 runs to 13 residues. The Seattle patients joined while their infection was active and were tracked longitudinally afterward.

The J gene is TRBJ2-5, the V gene TRBV10-3, with a weak D call TRBD2 (6 bases). The TCR was taken from a woman aged 45-59 years with COVID-19, enrolled during active disease. Sequencing was done on a sample of peripheral blood. The CDR3 loop reads CAISVGTQETQYF. In nucleotides, the CDR3 is TGTGCCATCAGTGTTGGGACTCAAGAGACCCAGTACTTC.